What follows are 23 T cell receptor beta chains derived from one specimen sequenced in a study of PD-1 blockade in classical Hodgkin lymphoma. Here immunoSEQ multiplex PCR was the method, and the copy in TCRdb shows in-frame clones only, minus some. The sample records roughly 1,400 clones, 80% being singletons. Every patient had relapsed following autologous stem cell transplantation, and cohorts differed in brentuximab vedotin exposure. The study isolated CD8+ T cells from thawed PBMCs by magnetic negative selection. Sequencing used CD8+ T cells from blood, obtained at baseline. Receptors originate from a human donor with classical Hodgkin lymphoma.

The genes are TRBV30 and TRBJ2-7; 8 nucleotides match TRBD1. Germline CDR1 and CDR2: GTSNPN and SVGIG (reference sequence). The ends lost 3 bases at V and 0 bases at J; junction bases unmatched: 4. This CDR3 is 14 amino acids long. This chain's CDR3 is CAWSFGTGSYEQYF. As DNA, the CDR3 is TGTGCCTGGAGCTTTGGGACAGGCTCCTACGAGCAGTACTTC.

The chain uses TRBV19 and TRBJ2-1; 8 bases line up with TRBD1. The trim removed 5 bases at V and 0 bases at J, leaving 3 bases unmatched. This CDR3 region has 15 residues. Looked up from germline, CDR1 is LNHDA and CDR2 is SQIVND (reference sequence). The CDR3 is CASSVTGVSYNEQFF. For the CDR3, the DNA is TGTGCCAGTAGTGTGACAGGGGTCTCCTACAATGAGCAGTTCTTC. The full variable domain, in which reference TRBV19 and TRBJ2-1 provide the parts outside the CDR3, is DGGITQSPKYLFRKEGQNVTLSCEQNLNHDAMYWYRQDPGQGLRLIYYSQIVNDFQKGDIAEGYSVSREKKESFPLTVTSAQKNPTAFYLCASSVTGVSYNEQFFGPGTRLTVL.

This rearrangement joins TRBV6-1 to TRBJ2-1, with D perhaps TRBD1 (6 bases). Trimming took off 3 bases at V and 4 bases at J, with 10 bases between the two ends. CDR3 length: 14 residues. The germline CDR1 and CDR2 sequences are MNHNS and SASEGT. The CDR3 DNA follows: TGTGCCAGCAGTGATATCAGGGGTTACAATGAGCAGTTCTTC. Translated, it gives CASSDIRGYNEQFF.

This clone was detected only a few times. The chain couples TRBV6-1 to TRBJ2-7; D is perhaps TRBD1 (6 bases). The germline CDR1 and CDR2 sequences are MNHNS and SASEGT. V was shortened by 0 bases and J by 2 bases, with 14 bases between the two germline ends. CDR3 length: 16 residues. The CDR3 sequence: CASSEAQGHGAYEQYF. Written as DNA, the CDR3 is TGTGCCAGCAGTGAAGCTCAGGGACACGGGGCCTACGAGCAGTACTTC.

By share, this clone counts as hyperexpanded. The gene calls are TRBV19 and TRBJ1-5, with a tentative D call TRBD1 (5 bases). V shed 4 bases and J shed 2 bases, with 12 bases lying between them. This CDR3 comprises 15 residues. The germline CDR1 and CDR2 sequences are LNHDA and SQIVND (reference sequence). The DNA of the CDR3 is TGTGCCAGTAGTAAGGGACTCCGGGGCAATCAGCCCCAGCATTTT. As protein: CASSKGLRGNQPQHF. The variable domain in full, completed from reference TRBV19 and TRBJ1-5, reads DGGITQSPKYLFRKEGQNVTLSCEQNLNHDAMYWYRQDPGQGLRLIYYSQIVNDFQKGDIAEGYSVSREKKESFPLTVTSAQKNPTAFYLCASSKGLRGNQPQHFGDGTRLSIL.

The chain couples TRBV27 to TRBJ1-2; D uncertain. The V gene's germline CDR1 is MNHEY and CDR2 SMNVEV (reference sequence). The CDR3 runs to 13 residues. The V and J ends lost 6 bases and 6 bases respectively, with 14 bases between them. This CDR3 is CASSPRSWDGYTF. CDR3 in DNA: TGTGCCAGCAGCCCCCGGTCCTGGGATGGCTACACCTTC.

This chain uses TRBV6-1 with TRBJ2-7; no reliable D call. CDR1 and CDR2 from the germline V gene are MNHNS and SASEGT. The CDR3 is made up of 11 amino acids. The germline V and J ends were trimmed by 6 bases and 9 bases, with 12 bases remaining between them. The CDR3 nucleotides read TGTGCCAGCAGGGACCCAGAAGGGCAGTACTTC. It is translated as CASRDPEGQYF.

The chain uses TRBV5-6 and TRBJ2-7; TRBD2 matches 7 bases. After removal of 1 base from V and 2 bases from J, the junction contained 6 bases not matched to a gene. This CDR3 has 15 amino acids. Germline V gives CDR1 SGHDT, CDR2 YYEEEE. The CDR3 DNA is TGTGCCAGCAGCTTGTCCGGGGGGAGTGCCTACGAGCAGTACTTC. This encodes CASSLSGGSAYEQYF. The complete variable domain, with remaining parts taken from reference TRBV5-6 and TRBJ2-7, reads DAGVTQSPTHLIKTRGQQVTLRCSPKSGHDTVSWYQQALGQGPQFIFQYYEEEERQRGNFPDRFSGHQFPNYSSELNVNALLLGDSALYLCASSLSGGSAYEQYFGPGTRLTVT.

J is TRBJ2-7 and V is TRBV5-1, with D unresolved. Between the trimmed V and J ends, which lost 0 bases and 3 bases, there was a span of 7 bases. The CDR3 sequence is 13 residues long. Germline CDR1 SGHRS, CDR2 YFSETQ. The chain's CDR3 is CASSLATFYEQYF. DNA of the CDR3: TGCGCCAGCAGCTTGGCCACATTCTACGAGCAGTACTTC.

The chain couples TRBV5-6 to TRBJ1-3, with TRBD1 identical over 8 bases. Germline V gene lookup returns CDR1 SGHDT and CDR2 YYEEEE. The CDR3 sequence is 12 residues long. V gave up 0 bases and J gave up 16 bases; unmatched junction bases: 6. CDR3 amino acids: CASSLGTGSSYF. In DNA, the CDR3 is TGTGCCAGCAGCTTGGGGACAGGGTCATCGTATTTT.

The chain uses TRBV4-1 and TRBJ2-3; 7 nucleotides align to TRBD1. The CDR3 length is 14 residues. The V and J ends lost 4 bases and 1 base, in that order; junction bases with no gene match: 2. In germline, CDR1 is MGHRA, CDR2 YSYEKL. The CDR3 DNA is TGCGCCAGCAGCCCCGGACAGGGCACAGATACGCAGTATTTT. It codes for CASSPGQGTDTQYF.

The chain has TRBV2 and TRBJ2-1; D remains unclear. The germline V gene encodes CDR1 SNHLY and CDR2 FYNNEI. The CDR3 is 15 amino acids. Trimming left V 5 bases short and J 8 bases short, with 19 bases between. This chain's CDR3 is CASSPKNGLGDEQFF. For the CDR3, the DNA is TGTGCCAGCAGTCCGAAGAACGGGCTTGGGGATGAGCAGTTCTTC.

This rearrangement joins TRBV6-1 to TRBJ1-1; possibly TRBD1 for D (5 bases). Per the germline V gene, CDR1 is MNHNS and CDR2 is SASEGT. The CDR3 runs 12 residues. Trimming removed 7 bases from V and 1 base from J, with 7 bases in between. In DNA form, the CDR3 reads TGTGCCAGCATGCAGGGGAACACTGAAGCTTTCTTT. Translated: CASMQGNTEAFF.

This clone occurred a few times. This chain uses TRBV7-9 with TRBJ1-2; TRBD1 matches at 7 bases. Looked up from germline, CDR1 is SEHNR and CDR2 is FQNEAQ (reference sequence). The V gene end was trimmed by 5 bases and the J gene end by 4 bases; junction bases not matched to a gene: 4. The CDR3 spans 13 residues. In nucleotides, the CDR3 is TGTGCCAGCAGCATGGGACAGAGCTATGGCTACACCTTC. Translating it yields CASSMGQSYGYTF. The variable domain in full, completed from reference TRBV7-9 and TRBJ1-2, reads DTGVSQNPRHKITKRGQNVTFRCDPISEHNRLYWYRQTLGQGPEFLTYFQNEAQLEKSRLLSDRFSAERPKGSFSTLEIQRTEQGDSAMYLCASSMGQSYGYTFGSGTRLTVV.

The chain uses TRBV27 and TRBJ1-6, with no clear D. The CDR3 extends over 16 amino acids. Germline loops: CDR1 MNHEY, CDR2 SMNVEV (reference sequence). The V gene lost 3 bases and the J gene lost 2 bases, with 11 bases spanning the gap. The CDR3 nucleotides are TGTGCCAGCAGTTTTGCTGGGGTCCCCTATAATTCACCCCTCCACTTT. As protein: CASSFAGVPYNSPLHF.

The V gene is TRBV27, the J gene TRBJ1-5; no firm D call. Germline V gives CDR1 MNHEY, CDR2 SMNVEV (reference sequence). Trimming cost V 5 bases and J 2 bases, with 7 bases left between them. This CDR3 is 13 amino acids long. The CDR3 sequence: CASSTGGNQPQHF. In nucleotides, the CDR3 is TGTGCCAGCAGTACGGGAGGCAATCAGCCCCAGCATTTT.

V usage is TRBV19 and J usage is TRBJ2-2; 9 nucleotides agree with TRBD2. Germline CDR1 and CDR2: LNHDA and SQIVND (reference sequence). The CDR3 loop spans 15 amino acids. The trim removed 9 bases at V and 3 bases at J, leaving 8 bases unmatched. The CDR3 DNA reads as TGTGCCAGCAATTGGTTAGCGGGAGACACCGGGGAGCTGTTTTTT. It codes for CASNWLAGDTGELFF.

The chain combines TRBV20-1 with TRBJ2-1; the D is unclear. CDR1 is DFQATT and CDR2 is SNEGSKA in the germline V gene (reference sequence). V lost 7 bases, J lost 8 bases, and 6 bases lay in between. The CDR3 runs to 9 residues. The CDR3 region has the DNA TGCAGTGTAGCCTATGAGCAGTTCTTC. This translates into CSVAYEQFF.

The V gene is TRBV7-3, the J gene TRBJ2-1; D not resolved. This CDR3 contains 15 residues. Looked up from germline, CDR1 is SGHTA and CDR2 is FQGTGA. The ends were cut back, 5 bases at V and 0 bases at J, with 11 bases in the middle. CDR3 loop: CASSPTSSSYNEQFF. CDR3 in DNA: TGTGCCAGCAGCCCGACTTCGAGCTCCTACAATGAGCAGTTCTTC.

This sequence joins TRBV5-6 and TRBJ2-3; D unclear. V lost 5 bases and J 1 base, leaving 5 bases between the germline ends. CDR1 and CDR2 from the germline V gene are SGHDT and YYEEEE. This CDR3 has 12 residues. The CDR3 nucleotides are TGTGCCAGCAGTCATGGCACAGATACGCAGTATTTT. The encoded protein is CASSHGTDTQYF. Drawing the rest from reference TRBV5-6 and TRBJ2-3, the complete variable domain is DAGVTQSPTHLIKTRGQQVTLRCSPKSGHDTVSWYQQALGQGPQFIFQYYEEEERQRGNFPDRFSGHQFPNYSSELNVNALLLGDSALYLCASSHGTDTQYFGPGTRLTVL.

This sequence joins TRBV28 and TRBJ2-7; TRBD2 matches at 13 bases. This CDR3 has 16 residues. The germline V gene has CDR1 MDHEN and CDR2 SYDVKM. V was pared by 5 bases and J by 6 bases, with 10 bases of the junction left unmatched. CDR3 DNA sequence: TGTGCCAGCAGTCTCGGCACCGGGACTAGCGGGATCGAGCAGTACTTC. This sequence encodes CASSLGTGTSGIEQYF.

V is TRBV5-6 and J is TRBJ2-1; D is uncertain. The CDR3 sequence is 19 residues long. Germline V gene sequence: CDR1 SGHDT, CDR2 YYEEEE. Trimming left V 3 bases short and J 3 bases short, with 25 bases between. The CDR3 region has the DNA TGTGCCAGCAGCTCTAACTCTGGGCCCCTTTTTACTCTCTACAATGAGCAGTTCTTC. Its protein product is CASSSNSGPLFTLYNEQFF.

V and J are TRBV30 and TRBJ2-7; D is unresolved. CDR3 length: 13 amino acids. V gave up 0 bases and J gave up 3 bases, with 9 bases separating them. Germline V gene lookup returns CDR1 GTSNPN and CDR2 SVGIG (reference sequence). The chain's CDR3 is CAWSVSQIYEQYF. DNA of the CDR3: TGTGCCTGGAGTGTAAGCCAGATCTACGAGCAGTACTTC. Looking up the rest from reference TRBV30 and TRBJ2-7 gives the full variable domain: SQTIHQWPATLVQPVGSPLSLECTVEGTSNPNLYWYRQAAGRGLQLLFYSVGIGQISSEVPQNLSASRPQDRQFILSSKKLLLSDSGFYLCAWSVSQIYEQYFGPGTRLTVT.